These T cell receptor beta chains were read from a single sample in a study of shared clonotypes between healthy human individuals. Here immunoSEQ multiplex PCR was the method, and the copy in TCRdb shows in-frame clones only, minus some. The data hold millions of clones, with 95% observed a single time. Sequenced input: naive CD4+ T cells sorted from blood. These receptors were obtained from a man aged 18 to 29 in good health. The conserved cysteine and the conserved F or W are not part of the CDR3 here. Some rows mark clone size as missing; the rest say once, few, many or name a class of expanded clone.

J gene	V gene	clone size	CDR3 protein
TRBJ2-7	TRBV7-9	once	ASSLGWGAHEQY
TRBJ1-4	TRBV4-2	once	ASSQDKGATNEKLF
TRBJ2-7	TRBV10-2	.	ASSEYLAGNYEQY
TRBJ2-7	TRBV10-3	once	AAKAGVPYEQY
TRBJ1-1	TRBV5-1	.	ASSLGEAGTEAF
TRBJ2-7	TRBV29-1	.	SVEDLQYEQY
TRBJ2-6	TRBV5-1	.	ASSSGQGTSGANVLT
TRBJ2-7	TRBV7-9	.	ASSLTTGEGSYEQY
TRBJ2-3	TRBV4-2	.	ASSQEGRGGGADTQY
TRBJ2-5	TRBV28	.	ASSPPDRIQETQY
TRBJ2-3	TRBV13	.	ASNLLAGTDTQY
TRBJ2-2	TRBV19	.	ASSILFGTTNTGELF
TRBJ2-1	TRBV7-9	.	ASSLSGTLNNEQF
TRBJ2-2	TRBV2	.	ASSSSRGELF
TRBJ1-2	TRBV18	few	ASSPTENYGYT
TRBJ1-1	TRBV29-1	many	SVAPGPEAF
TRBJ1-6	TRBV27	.	ASGYKDNSPLH
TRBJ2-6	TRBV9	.	ASSQRTGEAGANVLT
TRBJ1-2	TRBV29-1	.	SALPGQGPLNYGYT
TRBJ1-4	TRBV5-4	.	ASSSWQTNEKLF
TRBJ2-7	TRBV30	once	AWSEGQGDPEEQY
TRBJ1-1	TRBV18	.	ASSPDRGRLNTEAF
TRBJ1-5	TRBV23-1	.	ASSQAGTAPNQPQH
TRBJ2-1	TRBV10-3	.	AINLAGTGRGEQF
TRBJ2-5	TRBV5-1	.	ASSLAAVFGTQY
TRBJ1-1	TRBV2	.	ARIGTGTSPLGSEAF
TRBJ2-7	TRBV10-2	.	ASFVRLAGAYEQY
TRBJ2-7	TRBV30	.	AWSFGTDYEQY
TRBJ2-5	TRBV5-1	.	ASGGTSGQETQY
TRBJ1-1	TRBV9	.	ASSGLQGVNTEAF
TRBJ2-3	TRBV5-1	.	ASSLGGGTDTQY